The 30 T cell receptor beta chains given below trace back to one sample, sequenced in a study of T-cell memory formation after mild COVID-19. MiXCR was run by TCRdb on the 5' RACE reads, yielding one entry per CDR3 protein. The data show some 340,000 distinct CDR3 sequences, with 10% to 15% seen just once and 20% to 25% held by the top ten. The sequenced sample was PBMCs or a T cell subset sorted from them (not recorded which). These receptors were collected from a young man who had mild COVID-19 (a few samples of this study predate the infection). Cell type and time point are not known.

The rearrangement uses TRBV7-9 and TRBJ2-1, with 15 positions matching TRBD2. In germline, CDR1 is SEHNR, CDR2 FQNEAQ (reference sequence). The CDR3 length is 18 residues. V shed 5 bases, J shed 1 base, and the junction held 6 bases outside the gene matches. The CDR3 DNA sequence: TGTGCCAGCAGCCCTCGGACTAGCGGGGGGGTATCCTACAATGAGCAGTTCTTC. Its translation: CASSPRTSGGVSYNEQFF.

This clonotype was recorded at least ten times. The CDR3 reads CASSPFGTGVSYEQYF. CDR3 DNA: TGTGCCAGCAGTCCCTTCGGGACAGGGGTGTCCTACGAGCAGTACTTC. This chain joins TRBV6-5 and TRBJ2-7, with TRBD1 matching over 10 bases. The J segment lost 1 base and the V segment lost 5 bases, leaving 8 bases of the junction unmatched. The CDR3 totals 16 residues. Germline V CDR1 and CDR2: MNHEY, SVGAGI.

This clonotype has only a few counts. The J gene is TRBJ2-7, the V gene TRBV4-1; D is unclear. Germline CDR1 and CDR2: MGHRA and YSYEKL. Trimming left V 1 base short and J 2 bases short, with 3 bases between. This CDR3 comprises 12 residues. The DNA of the CDR3 is TGCGCCAGCAGCCAAGTCCCCTACGAGCAGTACTTC. Protein sequence: CASSQVPYEQYF.

Ten or more counts support this clonotype. V gene TRBV7-2 combines with J gene TRBJ2-5; D perhaps matches TRBD2 (6 bases). Trimming shortened V by 5 bases and J by 0 bases, and 16 bases separated the two germline ends. The CDR3 totals 16 residues. CDR1 and CDR2 from the germline V gene are SGHTA and FQGNSA. The CDR3 protein is CASSPMDYLYQETQYF. In DNA form, the CDR3 reads TGTGCCAGCAGCCCGATGGACTATCTGTACCAAGAGACCCAGTACTTC.

This clonotype has more than one count but fewer than ten. This chain connects TRBV4-3 to TRBJ2-2; D call uncertain. The CDR3 spans 17 residues. Trimming took 0 bases from V and 4 from J, leaving 15 bases between them. Germline V lookup: CDR1 LGHNA, CDR2 YSLEER. CDR3 in amino acids: CASSQERWQVTTGELFF. The CDR3 bases are TGCGCCAGCAGCCAAGAACGGTGGCAGGTAACCACCGGGGAGCTGTTTTTT.

The rearrangement joins TRBV5-1 to TRBJ1-3; 8 nucleotides agree with TRBD1. This CDR3 is 14 amino acids long. V lost 5 bases, J lost 2 bases, and 3 bases stayed unmatched. CDR1 and CDR2 from the germline V gene are SGHRS and YFSETQ. As DNA, the CDR3 is TGCGCCAGCAGTCCCAGGGGGCCTGGAAACACCATATATTTT. Residues: CASSPRGPGNTIYF.

In its sample, this clonotype was seen a few times. The J gene is TRBJ1-6, the V gene TRBV7-2, with 8 bases lining up with TRBD1. Germline V gene data show CDR1 as SGHTA and CDR2 as FQGNSA. The V and J ends lost 1 base and 4 bases, in that order; junction bases with no gene match: 6. The CDR3 is made up of 17 amino acids. As DNA, the CDR3 is TGTGCCAGCAGCTTAGGCGACAGGGGACCTTATAATTCACCCCTCCACTTT. This sequence encodes CASSLGDRGPYNSPLHF.

This clonotype has just a few counts. This chain joins TRBV19 and TRBJ2-1; tentatively, D is TRBD1 or TRBD2 (5 bases each). Trimming removed 4 bases from V and 12 bases from J, with 19 bases in between. The CDR3 is made up of 14 amino acids. The germline CDR1 and CDR2 sequences are LNHDA and SQIVND (reference sequence). CDR3 sequence (DNA): TGTGCCAGTAGTACGTTGGGACCCCTCGGTGGGCAGTTCTTC. Its translation: CASSTLGPLGGQFF.

The chain employs TRBV20-1 and TRBJ1-1, with a weak D call TRBD1 (5 bases). Germline loops: CDR1 DFQATT, CDR2 SNEGSKA (reference sequence). The V and J ends lost 3 bases and 1 base respectively, with 12 bases between them. The CDR3 length is 14 residues. The DNA for the CDR3 is TGCAGTGCTAGTTTCGGACATCCGAACACTGAAGCTTTCTTT. Protein product: CSASFGHPNTEAFF.

This clonotype was counted a few times. The V and J genes are TRBV4-3 and TRBJ1-2; no clear D gene. V lost 0 bases and J 5 bases, leaving 13 bases between the germline ends. Germline values: CDR1 LGHNA, CDR2 YSLEER. The CDR3 totals 15 residues. This CDR3 is CASSQDYHPSYGYTF. The CDR3 bases are TGCGCCAGCAGCCAAGATTACCACCCCAGTTATGGCTACACCTTC.

The chain employs TRBV6-4 and TRBJ1-4, with TRBD1 matching 8 bases. CDR1 is MRHNA and CDR2 is SNTAGT in the germline V gene. Trimming took 1 base from V and 14 from J; bases not matched to a gene: 6. The CDR3 has 13 residues. Written as DNA, the CDR3 is TGTGCCAGCAGTGACTTAGGACAGGGTAACCTGTTTTTT. This sequence encodes CASSDLGQGNLFF.

This clonotype turned up a few times. In DNA, the CDR3 is TGTGCCAGCAGTGAATGGGAAGGAGATACGCAGTATTTT. The encoded protein is CASSEWEGDTQYF. This sequence joins TRBV6-1 and TRBJ2-3; D gene uncertain. CDR1 and CDR2 from the germline V gene are MNHNS and SASEGT. V lost 2 bases and J 5 bases, leaving 8 bases between the germline ends. The CDR3 has 13 amino acids.

The chain has TRBV20-1 and TRBJ2-5, with D perhaps assigned TRBD1 or TRBD2 (6 bases each). The V gene's germline CDR1 is DFQATT and CDR2 SNEGSKA (reference sequence). This CDR3 has 13 amino acids. Trimming took 1 base from V and 6 from J, leaving 12 bases between them. CDR3 nucleotides: TGCAGTGCTAGAGTCGGGGGCGGAAAGACCCAGTACTTC. Amino acid sequence: CSARVGGGKTQYF.

This clonotype has only a few counts. The J gene is TRBJ1-5, the V gene TRBV6-5, with D possibly being TRBD1 (5 bases). The CDR3 extends over 14 amino acids. Germline CDR1 is MNHEY and CDR2 is SVGAGI. V lost 0 bases and J lost 7, with 10 bases in between. CDR3 coding DNA: TGTGCCAGCAGTTACTCGACGGGGGTGCAGCCCCAGCATTTT. As protein: CASSYSTGVQPQHF.

The chain recombines TRBV20-1 with TRBJ1-2, with D unclear. Germline CDR1 and CDR2: DFQATT and SNEGSKA (reference sequence). This CDR3 has 11 amino acids. Trimming left V 6 bases short and J 6 bases short, with 11 bases between. CDR3 sequence: CSASEYNGYTF. For the CDR3, the DNA is TGCAGTGCGTCGGAATACAATGGCTACACCTTC.

CDR3 bases: TGTGCCATCCGAGACGTATTTTATAGCAATCAGCCCCAGCATTTT. Protein: CAIRDVFYSNQPQHF. This chain joins TRBV28 and TRBJ1-5; D gene ambiguous. CDR3 length equals 15 residues. In germline, CDR1 is MDHEN, CDR2 SYDVKM. V was clipped by 10 bases and J by 0 bases, with 16 bases between them.

The rearrangement joins TRBV5-4 to TRBJ2-1; TRBD1 agrees at 7 bases. This CDR3 contains 14 residues. Germline assignment: CDR1 SGHNT and CDR2 YYREEE (reference sequence). After removal of 4 bases from V and 10 bases from J, the junction contained 11 bases not matched to a gene. The CDR3 nucleotides are TGTGCCAGCAGCCCAGGGGGTTTTGTCGGCGAGCAGTTCTTC. This sequence encodes CASSPGGFVGEQFF.

In this sample, this clonotype turned up many times. This chain joins TRBV7-9 and TRBJ2-7; D unclear. Trimming shortened V by 1 base and J by 2 bases, and 3 bases separated the two germline ends. The CDR3 extends over 12 amino acids. Germline values: CDR1 SEHNR, CDR2 FQNEAQ (reference sequence). This CDR3 reads CASSLGAYEQYV. The CDR3 DNA follows: TGTGCCAGCAGCTTAGGAGCCTACGAGCAGTACGTC.

The sample holds many counts of this clonotype. The chain recombines TRBV6-6 with TRBJ2-7; D call uncertain. V lost 7 bases to trimming and J lost 6 bases, with 10 bases between them. This CDR3 contains 11 residues. Per the germline V gene, CDR1 is MNHNY and CDR2 is SVGAGI (reference sequence). The CDR3 DNA sequence: TGTGCCAGCACCGGACCTGGCGAGCAGTACGTC. Protein product: CASTGPGEQYV.

The chain is built from TRBV11-2 and TRBJ1-1; a weak D match, TRBD1 (6 bases). This CDR3 comprises 14 residues. CDR1 and CDR2 (germline): SGHAT, FQNNGV. V dropped 5 bases and J dropped 11 bases, with 21 bases sitting between them. DNA for the CDR3: TGTGCCAGCAGCCCAGGGGTAGGGGAGGGTGCGGCTTTCTTT. Translated: CASSPGVGEGAAFF.

This chain uses TRBV5-5 with TRBJ2-2; tentative D call: TRBD1 (6 bases). Germline CDR1 reads SGHKS; CDR2 reads YYEKEE (reference sequence). V was pared by 4 bases and J by 6 bases, with 16 bases between. The CDR3 totals 15 residues. CDR3 in amino acids: CASSQGQSPAGELFF. The CDR3 DNA reads as TGTGCCAGCAGCCAAGGACAGTCCCCAGCCGGGGAGCTGTTTTTT. The whole variable domain, filled in from reference TRBV5-5 and TRBJ2-2, reads DAGVTQSPTHLIKTRGQQVTLRCSPISGHKSVSWYQQVLGQGPQFIFQYYEKEERGRGNFPDRFSARQFPNYSSELNVNALLLGDSALYLCASSQGQSPAGELFFGEGSRLTVL.

The table lists this clonotype with a few counts. The chain carries TRBV5-1 and TRBJ1-6; no definite D call. Germline V gene data show CDR1 as SGHRS and CDR2 as YFSETQ. CDR3 size: 13 residues. Trimming removed 1 base at V and 6 bases at J, with 5 bases between. DNA for the CDR3: TGCGCCAGCAGCTTGACAGTTAATTCACCCCTCCACTTT. Amino acids: CASSLTVNSPLHF.

This clonotype was seen more than once but under ten times. V and J are TRBV27 and TRBJ1-2; tentative D call: TRBD1 (5 bases). V was trimmed by 2 bases and J by 3 bases, leaving 10 bases between them. This CDR3 has 14 residues. Germline values: CDR1 MNHEY, CDR2 SMNVEV (reference sequence). CDR3 DNA: TGTGCCAGCAGTTTAGTGGCAGGGTACTATGGCTACACCTTC. Translation: CASSLVAGYYGYTF.

V gene TRBV5-6 combines with J gene TRBJ2-3; D could derive from TRBD1 or TRBD2 (5 bases each). Between the trimmed V and J ends, which lost 3 bases and 5 bases, there was a span of 19 bases. CDR1 SGHDT and CDR2 YYEEEE come from the germline V gene. The CDR3 is 16 residues long. CDR3 nucleotides: TGTGCCAGCAGCTGGGTACGAGGGGCGAAAGGAGATACGCAGTATTTT. Protein sequence: CASSWVRGAKGDTQYF.

V gene TRBV24-1 combines with J gene TRBJ2-2; 9 bases map to TRBD1. CDR1 is KGHDR, CDR2 SFDVKD, per germline. The CDR3 sequence is 15 residues long. After removal of 4 bases from V and 6 bases from J, the junction contained 5 bases not matched to a gene. The CDR3 protein is CATSEGQGIPGELFF. The CDR3 DNA follows: TGTGCCACCAGTGAAGGACAGGGGATCCCCGGGGAGCTGTTTTTT.

This clonotype was recorded a few times. The rearrangement uses TRBV4-1 and TRBJ2-3, with 7 bases fitting TRBD1. The trim removed 4 bases at V and 4 bases at J, leaving 8 bases unmatched. CDR1 is MGHRA, CDR2 YSYEKL, per germline. The CDR3 consists of 15 residues. CDR3 loop: CASSPRQGRADTQYF. The CDR3 region has the DNA TGCGCCAGCAGCCCCCGACAGGGACGGGCAGATACGCAGTATTTT.

This clonotype was observed a handful of times. The chain links TRBV29-1 to TRBJ2-2, with a tentative D call TRBD2 (7 bases). In germline, CDR1 is SQVTM, CDR2 ANQGSEA. V shed 7 bases and J shed 5 bases, with 17 bases lying between them. This CDR3 contains 14 residues. CDR3 in amino acids: CSALPGGRTGELFF. The DNA of the CDR3 is TGCAGCGCCCTGCCCGGGGGGCGGACCGGGGAGCTGTTTTTT.

The chain carries TRBV24-1 and TRBJ1-2, with D tentatively TRBD1 (5 bases). The CDR3 has 14 amino acids. The V end was cut by 4 bases, the J end by 7 bases, with 15 bases between. CDR1 is KGHDR, CDR2 SFDVKD, per germline. The CDR3 sequence: CATSDSDPGSGYTF. CDR3 DNA sequence: TGTGCCACCAGTGACTCAGATCCAGGGAGTGGCTACACCTTC.

At least ten counts were recorded for this clonotype. The CDR3 DNA reads TGTGCCAGCTCACCCCTCAGTAGCACAGATACGCAGTATTTT. This sequence encodes CASSPLSSTDTQYF. The J gene is TRBJ2-3, the V gene TRBV18; D not certain. CDR3 length: 14 amino acids. Germline V CDR1 and CDR2: KGHSH, LQKENI. With 3 bases removed from V and 0 bases from J, the gap between germline ends came to 7 bases.

The table lists this clonotype with a few counts. The J gene is TRBJ1-2, the V gene TRBV6-5; no clear D. The CDR3 contains 15 residues. Germline CDR1 MNHEY, CDR2 SVGAGI. The V end lost 0 bases, the J end lost 1 base, and 9 bases lay between the germline ends. Here the CDR3 DNA reads TGTGCCAGCAGTTACTCGACCGGGGATAACTATGGCTACACCTTC. The encoded protein is CASSYSTGDNYGYTF.